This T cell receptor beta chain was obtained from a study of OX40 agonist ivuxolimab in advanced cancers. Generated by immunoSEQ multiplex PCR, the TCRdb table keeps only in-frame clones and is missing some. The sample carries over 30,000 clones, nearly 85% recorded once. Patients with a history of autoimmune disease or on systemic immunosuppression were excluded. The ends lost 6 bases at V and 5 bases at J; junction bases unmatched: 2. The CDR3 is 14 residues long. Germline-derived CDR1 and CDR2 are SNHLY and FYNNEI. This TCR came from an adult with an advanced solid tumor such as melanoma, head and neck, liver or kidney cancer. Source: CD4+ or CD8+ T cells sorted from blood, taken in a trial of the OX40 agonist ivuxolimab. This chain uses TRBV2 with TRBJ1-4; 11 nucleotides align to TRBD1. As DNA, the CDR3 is TGTGCCAGCAGCGGACAGGGGGCAAATGAAAAACTGTTTTTT. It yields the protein CASSGQGANEKLFF.